The rows below give T cell receptor beta chains drawn from one sample of a study of cytomegalovirus exposure and HLA in healthy donors. Only in-frame clones appear in the TCRdb table, and some are missing; sequencing was by immunoSEQ multiplex PCR. The table records around 100,000 clones, approximately 94% of them present only once. Sample: PBMCs. Receptor source: a young woman in good health and CMV-seronegative. Both conserved end residues are part of each CDR3. D genes are given only for firm matches. Clone size, where shown, is once, few, many, or a class for clones that have expanded.

>.|.|TRBJ1-4|TRBV6-1
TGTGCCAGCAGTGAATTGAACAGTCGATTCAGTGAAAAACTGTTTTTT
CASSELNSRFSEKLFF
>few|TRBD1|TRBJ2-3|TRBV6-1
TGTGCCAGCAGTAATGGACAGGGGGCAACAGATACGCAGTATTTT
CASSNGQGATDTQYF
>.|TRBD2|TRBJ2-7|TRBV15
TGTGCCACCAGCCGTAGACTAGCGGGAGTTTTCTACGAGCAGTACTTC
CATSRRLAGVFYEQYF
>few|TRBD2|TRBJ2-1|TRBV4-1
TGCGCCAGCAGCCTATCCGGGACTAGCGGGAGTGTGTACAATGAGCAGTTCTTC
CASSLSGTSGSVYNEQFF
>.|.|TRBJ2-2|TRBV7-9
TGTGCCAGCAGCCCTGATGCAGGGACCGGGGAGCTGTTTTTT
CASSPDAGTGELFF
>.|.|TRBJ2-5|TRBV5-4
TGTGCCAGCAGCTCCGGGGGACAGCAAGAGACCCAGTACTTC
CASSSGGQQETQYF
>.|.|TRBJ1-2|TRBV6-1
TGTGCCAGCAGTGAAAGTAGACTTAACTATGGCTACACCTTC
CASSESRLNYGYTF
>.|TRBD2|TRBJ2-3|TRBV6-5
TGTGCCAGCAGACTAGCGGGAGGAGATACGCAGTATTTT
CASRLAGGDTQYF
>few|TRBD1|TRBJ2-5|TRBV19
TGTGCCAGTGCTTCAGGGACAGGGTCTGCAGAGACCCAGTACTTC
CASASGTGSAETQYF
>once|.|TRBJ2-7|TRBV6-5
TGTGCCAGCAGTTACTCGGGGAGCGGTTCTGCCTACGAGCAGTACTTC
CASSYSGSGSAYEQYF
>.|TRBD1|TRBJ1-2|TRBV5-4
TGTGCCAGCACCACTTCCCCCCAGGGGGGATATGGCTACACCTTC
CASTTSPQGGYGYTF
>.|.|TRBJ2-7|TRBV6-5
TGTGCCAGCAGCTTCAGGGAATCCTACGAGCAGTACTTC
CASSFRESYEQYF
>.|.|TRBJ2-2|TRBV10-3
TGTGCCATCAGTGAGTGGAGCGGTGCGAACACCGGGGAGCTGTTTTTT
CAISEWSGANTGELFF
>.|TRBD2|TRBJ2-5|TRBV5-1
TGCGCCAGCAGACCTAGCGGCCAAGAGACCCAGTACTTC
CASRPSGQETQYF
>.|TRBD1|TRBJ1-2|TRBV11-2
TGTGCCAGCAGCCCAGGACAGGGGGCTTTCAACTATGGCTACACCTTC
CASSPGQGAFNYGYTF
>.|TRBD2|TRBJ2-1|TRBV6-6
TGTGCCAGCAGCGCGACTAGCGGGGCCGTATACAATGAGCAGTTCTTC
CASSATSGAVYNEQFF
>once|TRBD2|TRBJ2-3|TRBV4-3
TGCGCCAGCAGTCCTGATAGCGGGGGGGCCCGGCGTACGCAGTATTTT
CASSPDSGGARRTQYF
>.|.|TRBJ2-5|TRBV7-7
TGTGCTAGCAGCCTTGAACAGGGGACCCAGTACTTC
CASSLEQGTQYF
>.|.|TRBJ1-5|TRBV6-7
TGTGCCGGCCGGGTGGGCAGGGACAATCAGCCCCAGCATTTT
CAGRVGRDNQPQHF
>.|TRBD1|TRBJ1-6|TRBV4-3
TGCGCCAGCAGCACCCGACAGGGGAATTCACCCCTCCACTTT
CASSTRQGNSPLHF
>.|.|TRBJ2-2|TRBV9
TGTGCCAGCAGCGTGGGCGGGGCGGTCACCGGGGAGCTGTTTTTT
CASSVGGAVTGELFF
>.|.|TRBJ1-4|TRBV13
TGTGCCAGCAGCGTCTATATGCAGGGAACTAATGAAAAACTGTTTTTT
CASSVYMQGTNEKLFF
>.|.|TRBJ2-3|TRBV10-3
TGTGCCATCAGTGATGAGCTTAGCACAGATACGCAGTATTTT
CAISDELSTDTQYF
>.|.|TRBJ2-2|TRBV27
TGTGCCAGCAGTTTACTATCCTCACTGTACGCGAACACCGGGGAGCTGTTTTTT
CASSLLSSLYANTGELFF
>.|.|TRBJ1-1|TRBV7-8
TGTGCCAGCAGCTTTCAGGGTCTTGGCACTGAAGCTTTCTTT
CASSFQGLGTEAFF
>.|TRBD2|TRBJ2-7|TRBV15
TGTGCCACCAGCAGAGATCGCCTCGGCGGGGGTAATACCTACGAGCAGTACTTC
CATSRDRLGGGNTYEQYF
>.|TRBD2|TRBJ2-1|TRBV5-1
TGCGCCAGCAGCTTGGGGGGACTAGGGGATGAGCAGTTCTTC
CASSLGGLGDEQFF
>.|TRBD2|TRBJ2-2|TRBV9
TGTGCCAGCAGCGTCTACCTAGCGGGGGGGCAGACCGGGGAGCTGTTTTTT
CASSVYLAGGQTGELFF
>.|.|TRBJ1-1|TRBV4-1
TGCGCCAGCAGCCAAGGACAGACCGAAGCTTTCTTT
CASSQGQTEAFF
>once|.|TRBJ2-5|TRBV4-1
TGCGCCAGCAGCCAAGGGTTGGGCCTACTAGAAGAGACCCAGTACTTC
CASSQGLGLLEETQYF
>.|TRBD1|TRBJ2-7|TRBV9
TGTGCCAGCAGCCCAGGGGCGGACAGGGGGCACGAGCAGTACTTC
CASSPGADRGHEQYF
>.|TRBD2|TRBJ2-3|TRBV9
TGTGCCAGCAGCGTAGAGGGAAGCGGGGCTAGCACAGATACGCAGTATTTT
CASSVEGSGASTDTQYF
>.|TRBD1|TRBJ1-2|TRBV10-3
TGTGCCATCAGTGAGGGGGTAACAGGGGTTGGCGGCTACACCTTC
CAISEGVTGVGGYTF
>once|TRBD1|TRBJ1-1|TRBV19
TGTGCCAGTAGTGCAGGGGGTTTGACTGAAGCTTTCTTT
CASSAGGLTEAFF
>once|.|TRBJ1-2|TRBV19
TGTGCCAGTCGGAACAGGGCTAACTATGGCTACACCTTC
CASRNRANYGYTF
>.|TRBD1|TRBJ1-2|TRBV9
TGTGCCAGCAGCGTAGGACAGGGTGGCTACACCTTC
CASSVGQGGYTF
>.|.|TRBJ2-5|TRBV7-2
TGTGCCAGCACCGGGTCGCGGGAGACCCAGTACTTC
CASTGSRETQYF
>.|.|TRBJ2-7|TRBV5-6
TGTGCCAGCAGCCGGGGTTTGCACGAGCAGTACTTC
CASSRGLHEQYF
>.|.|TRBJ2-7|TRBV12-5
TGTGCTAGTGCTCTGGCACCTCCGTACGAGCAGTACTTC
CASALAPPYEQYF
>.|.|TRBJ1-2|TRBV28
TGTGCCAGCAGTCTCTCAGACAGGCGCTATGGCTACACCTTC
CASSLSDRRYGYTF
>.|.|TRBJ1-6|TRBV7-9
TGTGCCAGCAGCTTAATCGGGACATCACCCCTCCACTTT
CASSLIGTSPLHF
>once|TRBD1|TRBJ2-2|TRBV6-5
TGTGCCAGCAAACCGGGACAGGGAGGCACCGGGGAGCTGTTTTTT
CASKPGQGGTGELFF
>.|.|TRBJ1-2|TRBV10-2
TGCGCCAGCAGTGAGGATGGAACAGGGTTAGGCTACACCTTC
CASSEDGTGLGYTF
>.|TRBD1|TRBJ2-3|TRBV5-1
TGCGCCAGCAATGTGGGTCTGGGACAGGGCCCAGATACGCAGTATTTT
CASNVGLGQGPDTQYF
>.|TRBD2|TRBJ2-1|TRBV6-1
TGTGCCAGCAGTGAACGTCCTTGGACTAGCGGTAATGAGCAGTTCTTC
CASSERPWTSGNEQFF
>.|TRBD1|TRBJ1-1|TRBV19
TGTGCCAGTAGTAAAGGACAGGGAGGTTACGCTGAAGCTTTCTTT
CASSKGQGGYAEAFF
>.|TRBD1|TRBJ1-5|TRBV12-5
TGTGCTAGTGGCTCTATTGACAGGGAGAGTCAGCCCCAGCATTTT
CASGSIDRESQPQHF
>.|TRBD1|TRBJ1-3|TRBV11-3
TGTGCCAGCAGCTTGGAACAGGGGGGTAATGGAAACACCATATATTTT
CASSLEQGGNGNTIYF
>.|.|TRBJ1-2|TRBV21-1
TGTGCCAGCGGGTTCAGCCGGGAGGGCTACACCTTC
CASGFSREGYTF
>once|TRBD1|TRBJ2-3|TRBV5-1
TGCGCCAGTTACCCGGGACAGAACACAGATACGCAGTATTTT
CASYPGQNTDTQYF
>.|TRBD2|TRBJ2-5|TRBV5-5
TGTGCCAGCAGCTTGATGTGGGAGGGGCAAGAGACCCAGTACTTC
CASSLMWEGQETQYF
>.|.|TRBJ1-2|TRBV7-2
TGTGCCAGCAGCCCTACCGGCGGGGAGAGGTATGGCTACACCTTC
CASSPTGGERYGYTF
>.|.|TRBJ2-5|TRBV4-2
TGTGCCAGCAGCCATGATGCGGGGGCTCAAGAGACCCAGTACTTC
CASSHDAGAQETQYF
>.|TRBD1|TRBJ2-4|TRBV7-2
TGTGCCAGCACCGCAGGGGGTACGATCCTCAAAAACATTCAGTACTTC
CASTAGGTILKNIQYF
>.|TRBD1|TRBJ2-7|TRBV30
TGTGCCTGGAGTCCAACCGGACAGGGGGCCTACGAGCAGTACTTC
CAWSPTGQGAYEQYF
>.|.|TRBJ2-3|TRBV5-6
TGTGCCAGCAGCCTATGGGGAGGAACAGATACGCAGTATTTT
CASSLWGGTDTQYF
>.|.|TRBJ2-7|TRBV7-2
TGTGCCAGCAGCTTTGACCGGGACACCACCTACGAGCAGTACTTC
CASSFDRDTTYEQYF